Following are 24 T cell receptor beta chains from one sample sequenced in a study of shared clonotypes between healthy human individuals. The method was immunoSEQ multiplex PCR; TCRdb's version includes in-frame clones alone and lacks a portion of them. The table records 550,000 to 850,000 clones, approximately 79% of them present only once. The sequenced sample consisted of memory CD4+ T cells sorted from blood. Subset denoted: CD45RA-negative fraction. Every receptor here comes from a woman in her 30s in good health.

The chain uses TRBV20-1 and TRBJ2-7; D gene unclear. This CDR3 has 11 amino acids. With 1 base removed from V and 3 bases from J, the gap between germline ends came to 4 bases. The V gene's germline CDR1 is DFQATT and CDR2 SNEGSKA (reference sequence). The CDR3 loop reads CSARAYYEQYF. In DNA, the CDR3 is TGCAGTGCTAGAGCCTACTACGAGCAGTACTTC.

There are many counts of this clone. The gene calls are TRBV7-6 and TRBJ1-4; the D gene is possibly TRBD1 (6 bases). The CDR3 covers 16 residues. Looked up from germline, CDR1 is SGHVS and CDR2 is FNYEAQ. Trimming cost V 2 bases and J 7 bases, with 17 bases left between them. Written as DNA, the CDR3 is TGTGCCAGCAGCTTAACACCCGGCAGGGGACGTGAAAAACTGTTTTTT. This codes for CASSLTPGRGREKLFF. Drawing the rest from reference TRBV7-6 and TRBJ1-4, the complete variable domain is GAGVSQSPRYKVTKRGQDVALRCDPISGHVSLYWYRQALGQGPEFLTYFNYEAQQDKSGLPNDRFSAERPEGSISTLTIQRTEQRDSAMYRCASSLTPGRGREKLFFGSGTQLSVL.

The chain has TRBV28 and TRBJ2-7, with TRBD2 matching 9 bases. J gave up 5 bases and V 5 bases, and 10 bases lay outside the gene matches. Germline assignment: CDR1 MDHEN and CDR2 SYDVKM. There are 15 residues in the CDR3. The CDR3 region is CASSQTLAGVDEQYF. The CDR3 DNA reads as TGTGCCAGCAGTCAAACTTTAGCGGGAGTGGACGAGCAGTACTTC.

The rearrangement links TRBV5-1 to TRBJ1-2; D ambiguous. CDR1 SGHRS and CDR2 YFSETQ come from the germline V gene. This CDR3 region has 13 residues. The V gene lost 1 base and the J gene lost 7 bases, with 11 bases spanning the gap. The chain's CDR3 is CASSLQGYSGYTF. In DNA form, the CDR3 reads TGCGCCAGCAGCTTGCAAGGGTATAGTGGCTACACCTTC.

This clone was recorded a few times. This rearrangement joins TRBV19 to TRBJ1-1, with D possibly TRBD1 on 6 matching bases. This CDR3 has 14 residues. CDR1 and CDR2 (germline): LNHDA, SQIVND (reference sequence). Trimming took off 9 bases at V and 0 bases at J, with 14 bases between the two ends. In nucleotides, the CDR3 is TGTGCCAGCCGTCCACAGGGAATGAACACTGAAGCTTTCTTT. It translates to CASRPQGMNTEAFF.

The chain carries TRBV7-3 and TRBJ2-3, with a weak D call TRBD1 (5 bases). With 5 bases removed from V and 4 bases from J, the gap between germline ends came to 10 bases. The CDR3 is 13 amino acids. Germline values: CDR1 SGHTA, CDR2 FQGTGA. The CDR3: CASSVSGSDTQYF. DNA of the CDR3: TGTGCCAGCAGCGTTTCAGGGTCAGATACGCAGTATTTT.

This chain uses TRBV2 with TRBJ2-7; TRBD2 agrees at 7 bases. CDR3 size: 11 residues. From germline, CDR1 is SNHLY and CDR2 FYNNEI. Unmatched junction bases numbered 2, after V lost 5 bases and J lost 7 bases. The CDR3 DNA follows: TGTGCCAGCAGTCGAGCGGGAGAGCAGTACTTC. Translated, it gives CASSRAGEQYF.

The chain's CDR3 is CASARVVGDGYTF. DNA for the CDR3: TGTGCCAGCGCGAGGGTAGTAGGGGATGGCTACACCTTC. The rearrangement links TRBV2 to TRBJ1-2; possibly TRBD1 for D (5 bases). V lost 8 bases and J lost 6, with 16 bases in between. From germline, CDR1 is SNHLY and CDR2 FYNNEI. CDR3 length: 13 residues.

The V and J genes are TRBV11-3 and TRBJ2-2, with D possibly TRBD2 on 6 matching bases. The length of the CDR3 is 15 residues. V lost 6 bases and J lost 6, with 17 bases in between. The germline V gene encodes CDR1 SGHNT and CDR2 YENEEA. CDR3 in DNA: TGTGCCAGCAGTCTCGGGACTGGAGAATCCGGGGAGCTGTTTTTT. This gives the protein CASSLGTGESGELFF. Together with reference TRBV11-3 and TRBJ2-2, the CDR3 gives the full variable domain: EAGVVQSPRYKIIEKKQPVAFWCNPISGHNTLYWYLQNLGQGPELLIRYENEEAVDDSQLPKDRFSAERLKGVDSTLKIQPAELGDSAVYLCASSLGTGESGELFFGEGSRLTVL.

This chain links TRBV4-1 with TRBJ2-7; D call uncertain. Trimming pared 1 base from V and 2 bases from J, leaving 12 bases between. The CDR3 totals 15 residues. Per germline, CDR1 MGHRA and CDR2 YSYEKL. CDR3 DNA sequence: TGCGCCAGCAGCCAAGGGGCGCAATACACCTACGAGCAGTACTTC. This sequence encodes CASSQGAQYTYEQYF.

This clone was detected a few times. The chain uses TRBV5-6 and TRBJ2-2; 11 bases line up with TRBD2. In germline, CDR1 is SGHDT, CDR2 YYEEEE. This CDR3 comprises 15 residues. V was clipped by 4 bases and J by 9 bases; unmatched bases: 8. The CDR3 nucleotides are TGTGCCAGCAGCCTAACTAGCGGGAGTATTAGGGAGCTGTTTTTT. Protein product: CASSLTSGSIRELFF.

In its sample, this clone was seen a few times. This CDR3 is also generated by other DNA sequences in the sample. The chain is built from TRBV28 and TRBJ2-7; possible D gene TRBD2, 6 bases. Trimming removed 4 bases at V and 4 bases at J, with 11 bases between. CDR1 is MDHEN and CDR2 is SYDVKM in the germline V gene. The CDR3 contains 13 residues. CDR3 nucleotides: TGTGCCAGCAGTTCCGGGACTCTTTACGAGCAGTACTTC. Residues: CASSSGTLYEQYF. The full variable domain, completed using reference TRBV28 and TRBJ2-7, is DVKVTQSSRYLVKRTGEKVFLECVQDMDHENMFWYRQDPGLGLRLIYFSYDVKMKEKGDIPEGYSVSREKKERFSLILESASTNQTSMYLCASSSGTLYEQYFGPGTRLTVT.

The CDR3 DNA reads as TGTGCCAGTAGTATAGATCAGGCAGGAGTAGTAGCTTTCTTT. This gives the protein CASSIDQAGVVAFF. This chain links TRBV19 with TRBJ1-1, with unresolved D. Germline-derived CDR1 and CDR2 are LNHDA and SQIVND (reference sequence). The CDR3 is 14 residues long. V gave up 0 bases and J gave up 10 bases, with 15 bases separating them. The full variable domain, its missing parts supplied by reference TRBV19 and TRBJ1-1, is DGGITQSPKYLFRKEGQNVTLSCEQNLNHDAMYWYRQDPGQGLRLIYYSQIVNDFQKGDIAEGYSVSREKKESFPLTVTSAQKNPTAFYLCASSIDQAGVVAFFGQGTRLTVV.

V gene TRBV27 combines with J gene TRBJ2-5; possible D gene TRBD2, 5 bases. The V end lost 2 bases, the J end lost 4 bases, and 11 bases lay between the germline ends. Germline V gene lookup returns CDR1 MNHEY and CDR2 SMNVEV (reference sequence). The CDR3 length is 14 residues. For the CDR3, the DNA is TGTGCCAGCAGTTTAGTGGGAGAAGGAGAGACCCAGTACTTC. This gives the protein CASSLVGEGETQYF.

This clone has just a few counts. The V call is TRBV6-1, the J call TRBJ1-5, with 8 bases that match TRBD1. CDR1 is MNHNS, CDR2 SASEGT, per germline. Losses at the gene ends were 8 bases for V and 5 bases for J; bases not matched to a gene: 8. CDR3 size: 14 residues. CDR3 in DNA: TGTGCCAGCCTAGCGGGACAGGCTGATCAGCCCCAGCATTTT. This encodes CASLAGQADQPQHF.

The CDR3 DNA is TGTGCCAGCACTCCTGGGACGGGGTATGGCTACACCTTC. Protein sequence: CASTPGTGYGYTF. V is TRBV27 and J is TRBJ1-2, with TRBD1 as a possible D gene (5 bases). The germline V gene has CDR1 MNHEY and CDR2 SMNVEV (reference sequence). The CDR3 spans 13 residues. The V gene lost 7 bases and the J gene lost 5 bases, with 14 bases spanning the gap.

The V and J genes are TRBV5-1 and TRBJ2-5; 12 positions match TRBD1. V gave up 5 bases and J gave up 5 bases; unmatched junction bases: 4. Germline V gene lookup returns CDR1 SGHRS and CDR2 YFSETQ. The CDR3 loop spans 14 amino acids. The CDR3 protein is CASSRDRGRETQYF. CDR3 in DNA: TGCGCCAGCAGTCGGGACAGGGGGCGGGAGACCCAGTACTTC.

V usage is TRBV28 and J usage is TRBJ1-1; D gene uncertain. This CDR3 spans 12 amino acids. CDR1 and CDR2 from the germline V gene are MDHEN and SYDVKM. Trimming stripped 6 bases from V and 6 bases from J, with 11 bases between. Written as DNA, the CDR3 is TGTGCCAGCAGGTCAAGGAGGGCTGAAGCTTTCTTT. Protein product: CASRSRRAEAFF. The full variable domain, with the rest looked up from reference TRBV28 and TRBJ1-1, is DVKVTQSSRYLVKRTGEKVFLECVQDMDHENMFWYRQDPGLGLRLIYFSYDVKMKEKGDIPEGYSVSREKKERFSLILESASTNQTSMYLCASRSRRAEAFFGQGTRLTVV.

This clone has a handful of counts. J is TRBJ2-7 and V is TRBV6-6; no definite D call. The CDR3 contains 12 residues. Deletions cut 4 bases from V and 3 bases from J, with 7 bases between. The germline V gene has CDR1 MNHNY and CDR2 SVGAGI (reference sequence). CDR3 residues: CASSSQYYEQYF. CDR3 DNA sequence: TGTGCCAGCAGTTCGCAGTACTACGAGCAGTACTTC.

J is TRBJ1-1 and V is TRBV5-4; 8 nucleotides line up with TRBD1. Germline loops: CDR1 SGHNT, CDR2 YYREEE (reference sequence). With V trimmed by 4 bases and J by 0 bases, 5 bases remained unmatched. This CDR3 comprises 15 residues. The CDR3 sequence: CASSTGQGMNTEAFF. CDR3 coding DNA: TGTGCCAGCAGCACCGGACAGGGAATGAACACTGAAGCTTTCTTT.

The V call is TRBV19, the J call TRBJ2-7; perhaps D is TRBD1 or TRBD2 (5 bases each). This CDR3 has 13 residues. Germline assignment: CDR1 LNHDA and CDR2 SQIVND (reference sequence). The ends were cut back, 5 bases at V and 2 bases at J, with 10 bases in the middle. This CDR3 is CASSLGPPYEQYF. In DNA form, the CDR3 reads TGTGCCAGTAGTCTGGGACCACCCTACGAGCAGTACTTC. Looking up the rest from reference TRBV19 and TRBJ2-7 gives the full variable domain: DGGITQSPKYLFRKEGQNVTLSCEQNLNHDAMYWYRQDPGQGLRLIYYSQIVNDFQKGDIAEGYSVSREKKESFPLTVTSAQKNPTAFYLCASSLGPPYEQYFGPGTRLTVT.

The genes are TRBV28 and TRBJ2-7, with D possibly TRBD2 on 6 matching bases. V lost 2 bases and J 3 bases, leaving 8 bases between the germline ends. Germline loops: CDR1 MDHEN, CDR2 SYDVKM. CDR3 length: 13 residues. DNA of the CDR3: TGTGCCAGCAGTTTAGGAGGGAACTACGAGCAGTACTTC. This sequence encodes CASSLGGNYEQYF.

V usage is TRBV6-1 and J usage is TRBJ2-1, with unresolved D. CDR3 size: 14 residues. Trimming took 7 bases from V and 6 from J, leaving 16 bases between them. The germline CDR1 and CDR2 sequences are MNHNS and SASEGT. In DNA, the CDR3 is TGTGCCAGCACCCATGAGGTCCGCCGCAATGAGCAGTTCTTC. Its protein product is CASTHEVRRNEQFF.

In this sample, this clone turned up a few times. The rearrangement joins TRBV27 to TRBJ1-5, with D uncertain. There are 15 residues in the CDR3. Germline V gene sequence: CDR1 MNHEY, CDR2 SMNVEV (reference sequence). The V gene lost 0 bases and the J gene lost 3 bases, with 9 bases spanning the gap. Here the CDR3 reads CASSLSRVANQPQHF. CDR3 in DNA: TGTGCCAGCAGTTTATCTCGGGTTGCCAATCAGCCCCAGCATTTT.